The entry that follows covers one T cell receptor (beta chain) sequence. Its antigen is undetermined. CDR1 is MNHEY and CDR2 is SVGAGI in the germline V gene. J lost 0 bases, V lost 5 bases, and 7 bases had no gene match. The CDR3 loop spans 15 amino acids. A multiplex PCR was run with 60 Vbeta primers and 13 Jbeta primers. TCRdb's table, derived via immunoSEQ multiplex PCR, lists solely in-frame clones and lacks some. The sample records about 150,000 clones, 8.5% to 10% being singletons. The data were taken from a study of cytomegalovirus exposure and HLA in healthy donors. Study-wide results and limits: TCR beta V- and J-gene trimming, according to a later analysis, was linked to a missense DCLRE1C variant. Whilst most TCR sequences proved rare, a subset of public TCRs occurred across many donors. A highly shared variant cluster was judged a likely technical artifact.

Sequencing used PBMCs. The chain has TRBV6-5 and TRBJ2-7; 7 bases agree with TRBD2. This clonotype was sampled from a man aged 45-65 years in good health and CMV-seronegative. The chain's CDR3 is CASSPPLAHSYEQYF. CDR3 DNA: TGTGCCAGCAGTCCGCCACTAGCGCACTCCTACGAGCAGTACTTC.